These 27 T cell receptor beta chains originate from one sample sequenced in a study of T cell responses to AZD1222 COVID-19 vaccine. Method: immunoSEQ multiplex PCR; TCRdb's copy keeps in-frame clones and lacks some. The data show some 180,000 clones, 80% to 95% seen once. The sample here was peripheral blood, taken on day 0 of AZD1222 vaccination. The receptors derive from an adult in good health.

This clone is a singleton in its sample. J is TRBJ1-2 and V is TRBV29-1, with D unresolved. V lost 4 bases and J 8 bases, leaving 20 bases between the germline ends. CDR1 is SQVTM and CDR2 is ANQGSEA in the germline V gene. This CDR3 spans 14 amino acids. The CDR3 DNA is TGCAGCGTTGCGGACTACAGCGCCCTGGGGGGCTACACCTTC. Protein product: CSVADYSALGGYTF.

V and J are TRBV5-4 and TRBJ2-1; the D gene is possibly TRBD2 (7 bases). The length of the CDR3 is 15 residues. Germline CDR1 SGHNT, CDR2 YYREEE (reference sequence). Trimming took off 3 bases at V and 7 bases at J, with 17 bases between the two ends. CDR3: CASSSIKRGQNEQFF. The CDR3 DNA reads as TGTGCCAGCAGCTCAATTAAGCGGGGACAAAATGAGCAGTTCTTC.

The genes are TRBV5-4 and TRBJ1-2; D gene unclear. V lost 6 bases and J 9 bases, leaving 18 bases between the germline ends. Germline loops: CDR1 SGHNT, CDR2 YYREEE (reference sequence). The CDR3 has 13 residues. CDR3 sequence: CASKTGSVPRYTF. CDR3 DNA sequence: TGTGCCAGCAAAACCGGGTCCGTTCCCCGCTACACCTTC.

The chain combines TRBV5-1 with TRBJ1-4; unclear D gene. Trimming shortened V by 2 bases and J by 5 bases, and 10 bases separated the two germline ends. CDR3 size: 14 residues. Germline V CDR1 and CDR2: SGHRS, YFSETQ. The CDR3 nucleotides are TGCGCCAGCAGCTTTGGGCAGCCCAATGAAAAACTGTTTTTT. Encoded protein: CASSFGQPNEKLFF.

The rearrangement joins TRBV7-2 to TRBJ1-5; a possible D gene is TRBD1 (5 bases). The CDR3 consists of 16 residues. The germline V gene encodes CDR1 SGHTA and CDR2 FQGNSA. Trimming removed 4 bases from V and 0 bases from J, with 13 bases in between. CDR3: CASSSVTDSSNQPQHF. The CDR3 DNA is TGTGCCAGCAGCTCCGTAACTGACAGTAGCAATCAGCCCCAGCATTTT. Supplemented by reference TRBV7-2 and TRBJ1-5, the full variable domain reads GAGVSQSPSNKVTEKGKDVELRCDPISGHTALYWYRQSLGQGLEFLIYFQGNSAPDKSGLPSDRFSAERTGGSVSTLTIQRTQQEDSAVYLCASSSVTDSSNQPQHFGDGTRLSIL.

The genes are TRBV4-2 and TRBJ2-5; 13 bases fit TRBD2. Germline values: CDR1 LGHNA, CDR2 YNFKEQ. J lost 2 bases, V lost 3 bases, and 3 bases had no gene match. This CDR3 has 16 residues. DNA of the CDR3: TGTGCCAGCAGCCAGAAGACTAGCGGGGGGCAAGAGACCCAGTACTTC. This encodes CASSQKTSGGQETQYF.

This clone occurred a few times. In DNA, the CDR3 is TGCGCCAGCAGCCCCCCAGGTTCGGGGGTCTATGGCTACACCTTC. Its protein product is CASSPPGSGVYGYTF. The chain joins TRBV4-3 to TRBJ1-2, with D possibly being TRBD1 (5 bases). Trimming pared 4 bases from V and 4 bases from J, leaving 16 bases between. Germline CDR1 is LGHNA and CDR2 is YSLEER. The CDR3 has 15 residues.

The chain carries TRBV6-5 and TRBJ1-3; no reliable D call. CDR3 size: 15 residues. V lost 6 bases and J 7 bases, leaving 19 bases between the germline ends. CDR1 is MNHEY, CDR2 SVGAGI, per germline. CDR3 sequence (DNA): TGTGCCAGCAGACGGATGGACCCCCGTGGGAACACCATATATTTT. This encodes CASRRMDPRGNTIYF.

The chain has TRBV5-1 and TRBJ1-2; TRBD1 agrees at 7 bases. Germline V lookup: CDR1 SGHRS, CDR2 YFSETQ. V gave up 9 bases and J gave up 4 bases; unmatched junction bases: 6. This CDR3 has 12 amino acids. The DNA for the CDR3 is TGCGCCATCAGGGACAGTGCCTATGGCTACACCTTC. Translated: CAIRDSAYGYTF.

The J gene is TRBJ1-1, the V gene TRBV4-1; D is perhaps TRBD1 (6 bases). The CDR3 spans 13 residues. Trimming took off 1 base at V and 4 bases at J, with 7 bases between the two ends. Germline CDR1 is MGHRA and CDR2 is YSYEKL. The CDR3 nucleotides are TGCGCCAGCAGCCAAGGGACAGTCACTGAAGCTTTCTTT. Its translation is CASSQGTVTEAFF.

The chain combines TRBV5-1 with TRBJ2-7; 10 bases are shared with TRBD1. The CDR3 is 15 residues long. Germline V gives CDR1 SGHRS, CDR2 YFSETQ. V lost 4 bases, J lost 4 bases, and 8 bases stayed unmatched. CDR3 residues: CASSDRDRGKYEQYF. CDR3 coding DNA: TGCGCCAGCAGCGACCGGGACAGGGGTAAATACGAGCAGTACTTC.

The gene calls are TRBV29-1 and TRBJ1-1, with 7 bases aligning to TRBD1. The CDR3 contains 14 residues. CDR1 SQVTM and CDR2 ANQGSEA come from the germline V gene. The junction had 5 bases not matched to a gene; V was cut back by 4 bases and J by 0 bases. CDR3 DNA: TGCAGCGTTGCCGGGACAGAGATGAACACTGAAGCTTTCTTT. It translates to CSVAGTEMNTEAFF. The full variable domain, completed using reference TRBV29-1 and TRBJ1-1, is SAVISQKPSRDICQRGTSLTIQCQVDSQVTMMFWYRQQPGQSLTLIATANQGSEATYESGFVIDKFPISRPNLTFSTLTVSNMSPEDSSIYLCSVAGTEMNTEAFFGQGTRLTVV.

The J gene is TRBJ1-2, the V gene TRBV7-2; possibly TRBD1 for D (6 bases). The length of the CDR3 is 13 residues. Trimming cost V 6 bases and J 8 bases, with 16 bases left between them. CDR1 is SGHTA and CDR2 is FQGNSA in the germline V gene. The CDR3 nucleotides read TGTGCCAGCAGGGATCCAGGGGCTGGCGGCTACACCTTC. Encoded protein: CASRDPGAGGYTF.

This clone was recorded once. The rearrangement uses TRBV10-3 and TRBJ2-7, with TRBD1 identical over 9 bases. This CDR3 contains 13 residues. Unmatched junction bases numbered 5, after V lost 8 bases and J lost 3 bases. Looked up from germline, CDR1 is ENHRY and CDR2 is SYGVKD. CDR3 in amino acids: CAIGDRAVYEQYF. Here the CDR3 DNA reads TGTGCCATCGGGGACAGGGCAGTCTACGAGCAGTACTTC.

The chain links TRBV14 to TRBJ1-4; D may be TRBD1 (5 bases). Germline V gene sequence: CDR1 SGHDN, CDR2 FVKESK. CDR3 length: 15 residues. Trimming left V 0 bases short and J 7 bases short, with 12 bases between. The CDR3 region has the DNA TGTGCCAGCAGCCAAGACCGGCGGGGGAGTGAAAAACTGTTTTTT. Translating gives CASSQDRRGSEKLFF.

The chain recombines TRBV7-9 with TRBJ2-7, with unresolved D. V was pared by 1 base and J by 7 bases, with 8 bases between. This CDR3 comprises 12 residues. The V gene's germline CDR1 is SEHNR and CDR2 FQNEAQ (reference sequence). CDR3 amino acids: CASSLGGREQYF. Here the CDR3 DNA reads TGTGCCAGCAGCTTAGGGGGTAGGGAGCAGTACTTC.

The rearrangement links TRBV5-4 to TRBJ2-5; D is unclear. CDR1 and CDR2 (germline): SGHNT, YYREEE (reference sequence). This CDR3 region has 14 residues. V was trimmed by 7 bases and J by 2 bases, leaving 15 bases between them. This CDR3 reads CASLTAGIQETQYF. For the CDR3, the DNA is TGTGCCAGCTTGACCGCTGGGATTCAAGAGACCCAGTACTTC.

The CDR3 protein is CASSPIQGGNTIYF. The CDR3 DNA reads as TGTGCCAGCAGCCCTATACAGGGTGGAAACACCATATATTTT. This chain joins TRBV6-6 and TRBJ1-3, with D maybe TRBD1 (6 bases). The length of the CDR3 is 14 residues. Trimming took 6 bases from V and 3 from J, leaving 12 bases between them. Germline lookup yields CDR1 MNHNY and CDR2 SVGAGI (reference sequence).

The chain links TRBV4-1 to TRBJ2-7; no firm D call. This CDR3 region has 17 residues. Germline V gene lookup returns CDR1 MGHRA and CDR2 YSYEKL. V gave up 4 bases and J gave up 0 bases, with 19 bases separating them. CDR3 bases: TGCGCCAGCAGCCCAGGCCCTTTTGAGCTGAGCTCCTACGAGCAGTACTTC. It translates to CASSPGPFELSSYEQYF.

The rearrangement links TRBV6-5 to TRBJ2-3; 8 bases are a match to TRBD1. Trimming cost V 6 bases and J 4 bases; bases outside gene matches: 6. Germline-derived CDR1 and CDR2 are MNHEY and SVGAGI. This CDR3 comprises 14 residues. CDR3 in amino acids: CASSRRQGSDTQYF. In nucleotides, the CDR3 is TGTGCCAGCAGCAGAAGACAGGGGTCAGATACGCAGTATTTT.

This chain's CDR3 is CASSERSAKHF. CDR3 coding DNA: TGCGCCAGCAGTGAGAGGTCAGCCAAGCATTTT. The chain couples TRBV10-1 to TRBJ1-5; D is uncertain. This CDR3 contains 11 residues. The germline CDR1 and CDR2 sequences are WNHNN and SYGVQD (reference sequence). The V end lost 2 bases, the J end lost 14 bases, and 10 bases lay between the germline ends.

The chain recombines TRBV29-1 with TRBJ1-4; possibly TRBD1 for D (5 bases). The CDR3 has 14 amino acids. Germline CDR1 is SQVTM and CDR2 is ANQGSEA. V was clipped by 4 bases and J by 5 bases, with 14 bases between them. The CDR3 DNA reads as TGCAGCGTTGTAGGGGTCGGAGGAAATGAAAAACTGTTTTTT. Amino acid sequence: CSVVGVGGNEKLFF.

The gene calls are TRBV12-3 or TRBV12-4 and TRBJ1-3; unclear D gene. Trimming cost V 3 bases and J 2 bases, with 5 bases left between them. This CDR3 is 13 amino acids long. The CDR3 spells CASSLGAGNTIYF. CDR3 coding DNA: TGTGCCAGCAGTTTGGGTGCTGGAAACACCATATATTTT.

The V and J genes are TRBV6-1 and TRBJ1-5, with TRBD1 matching over 7 bases. The V gene end was trimmed by 3 bases and the J gene end by 7 bases; junction bases not matched to a gene: 9. Germline V gene data show CDR1 as MNHNS and CDR2 as SASEGT. The CDR3 covers 15 residues. The CDR3 is CASSDTDRRGQPQHF. CDR3 nucleotides: TGTGCCAGCAGTGACACGGACAGGAGGGGACAGCCCCAGCATTTT.

The J gene is TRBJ2-7, the V gene TRBV3-1 (or the pseudogene TRBV3-2); 9 bases fit TRBD1. The germline gives CDR1 LGHDT, CDR2 YNNKEL (reference sequence). The CDR3 contains 15 residues. With 5 bases clipped from V and 2 bases from J, the junction kept 7 bases outside the gene matches. CDR3 coding DNA: TGTGCCAGCAGCAGGGGGACAGGGAGCCCCTACGAGCAGTACTTC. Protein sequence: CASSRGTGSPYEQYF.

The chain combines TRBV28 with TRBJ1-3, with 8 bases that match TRBD1. Germline-derived CDR1 and CDR2 are MDHEN and SYDVKM. The J segment lost 3 bases and the V segment lost 3 bases, leaving 10 bases of the junction unmatched. This CDR3 comprises 17 residues. The CDR3 protein is CASSFQSGGAYGNTIYF. As DNA, the CDR3 is TGTGCCAGCAGTTTCCAATCAGGGGGCGCTTATGGAAACACCATATATTTT.

Concerning this clone itself: The junction differs from germline at one of its ends, possibly a read error. The CDR3 here is CASARDRYSHYGYAF. The CDR3 DNA reads as TGTGCCAGCGCCCGGGACAGGTATTCGCATTATGGCTACGCCTTC. The V call is TRBV2, the J call TRBJ1-2, with 8 bases fitting TRBD1. The CDR3 loop spans 15 amino acids. Germline loops: CDR1 SNHLY, CDR2 FYNNEI.